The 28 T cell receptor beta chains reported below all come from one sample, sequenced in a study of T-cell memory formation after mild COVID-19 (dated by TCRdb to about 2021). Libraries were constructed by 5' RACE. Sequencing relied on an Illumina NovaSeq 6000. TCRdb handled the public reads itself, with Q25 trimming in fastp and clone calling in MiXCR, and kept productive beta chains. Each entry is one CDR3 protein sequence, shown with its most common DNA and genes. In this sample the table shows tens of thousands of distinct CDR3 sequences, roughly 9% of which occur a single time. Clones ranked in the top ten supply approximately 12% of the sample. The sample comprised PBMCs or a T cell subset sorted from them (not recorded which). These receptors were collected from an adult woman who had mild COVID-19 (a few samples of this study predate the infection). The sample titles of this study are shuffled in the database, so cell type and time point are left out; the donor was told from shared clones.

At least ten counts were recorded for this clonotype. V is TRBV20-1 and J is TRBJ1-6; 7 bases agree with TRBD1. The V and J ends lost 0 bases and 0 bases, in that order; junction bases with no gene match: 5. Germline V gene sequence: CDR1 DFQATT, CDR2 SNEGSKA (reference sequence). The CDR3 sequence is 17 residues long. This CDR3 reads CSARDETGSSYNSPLHF. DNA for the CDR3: TGCAGTGCTAGAGATGAGACAGGGAGCTCCTATAATTCACCCCTCCACTTT.

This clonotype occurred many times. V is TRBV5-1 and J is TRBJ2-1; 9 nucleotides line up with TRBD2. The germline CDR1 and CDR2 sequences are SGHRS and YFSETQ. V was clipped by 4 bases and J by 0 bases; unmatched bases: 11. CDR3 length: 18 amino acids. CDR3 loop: CASSPTGYSGSSYNEQFF. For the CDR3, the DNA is TGCGCCAGCAGCCCTACAGGATATAGCGGGAGCTCCTACAATGAGCAGTTCTTC.

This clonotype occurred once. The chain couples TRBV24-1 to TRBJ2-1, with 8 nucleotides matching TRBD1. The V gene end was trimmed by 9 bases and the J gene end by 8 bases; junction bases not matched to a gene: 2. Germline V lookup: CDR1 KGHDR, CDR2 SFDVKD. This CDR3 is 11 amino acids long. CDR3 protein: CATDRGDEQFF. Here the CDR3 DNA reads TGTGCCACCGACAGGGGAGATGAGCAGTTCTTC.

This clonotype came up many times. CDR3 amino acids: CASSLDVMAGDYEQYF. Written as DNA, the CDR3 is TGTGCCAGCAGCTTGGATGTCATGGCAGGCGATTACGAGCAGTACTTC. V gene TRBV5-4 combines with J gene TRBJ2-7, with D unclear. Trimming shortened V by 0 bases and J by 4 bases, and 17 bases separated the two germline ends. This CDR3 has 16 amino acids. The germline V gene has CDR1 SGHNT and CDR2 YYREEE (reference sequence). Full variable domain (rest looked up from reference TRBV5-4 and TRBJ2-7): ETGVTQSPTHLIKTRGQQVTLRCSSQSGHNTVSWYQQALGQGPQFIFQYYREEENGRGNFPPRFSGLQFPNYSSELNVNALELDDSALYLCASSLDVMAGDYEQYFGPGTRLTVT.

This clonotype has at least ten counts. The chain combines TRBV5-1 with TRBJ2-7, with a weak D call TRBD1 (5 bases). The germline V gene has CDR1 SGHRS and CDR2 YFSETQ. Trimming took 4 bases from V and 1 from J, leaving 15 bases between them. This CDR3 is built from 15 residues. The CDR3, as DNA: TGCGCCAGCAGCCCGGCCCTACCAGGGTCCTACGAGCAGTACTTC. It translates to CASSPALPGSYEQYF.

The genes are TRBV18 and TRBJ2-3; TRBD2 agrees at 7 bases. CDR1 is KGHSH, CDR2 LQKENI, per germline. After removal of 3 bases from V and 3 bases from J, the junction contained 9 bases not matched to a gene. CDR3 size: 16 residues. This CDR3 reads CASSPSRTRATDTQYF. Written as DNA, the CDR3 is TGTGCCAGCTCACCCTCGAGGACTAGGGCAACAGATACGCAGTATTTT.

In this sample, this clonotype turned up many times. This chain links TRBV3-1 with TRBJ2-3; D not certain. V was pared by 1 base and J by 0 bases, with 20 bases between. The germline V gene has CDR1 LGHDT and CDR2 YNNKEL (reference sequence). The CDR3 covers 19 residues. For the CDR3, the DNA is TGTGCCAGCAGCCAAGTTGTAATGTTACCAGGCCCCAGCACAGATACGCAGTATTTT. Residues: CASSQVVMLPGPSTDTQYF.

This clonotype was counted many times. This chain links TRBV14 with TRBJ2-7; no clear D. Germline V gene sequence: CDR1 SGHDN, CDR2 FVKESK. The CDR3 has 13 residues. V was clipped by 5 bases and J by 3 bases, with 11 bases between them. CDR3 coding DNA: TGTGCCAGCAGCGATCATAACTTCTACGAGCAGTACTTC. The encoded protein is CASSDHNFYEQYF.

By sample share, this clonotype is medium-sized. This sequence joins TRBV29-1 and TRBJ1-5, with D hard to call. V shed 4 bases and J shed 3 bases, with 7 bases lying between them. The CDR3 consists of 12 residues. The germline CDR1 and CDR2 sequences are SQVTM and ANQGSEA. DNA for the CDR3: TGCAGCGTTGGCGAATTCAATCAGCCCCAGCATTTT. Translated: CSVGEFNQPQHF.

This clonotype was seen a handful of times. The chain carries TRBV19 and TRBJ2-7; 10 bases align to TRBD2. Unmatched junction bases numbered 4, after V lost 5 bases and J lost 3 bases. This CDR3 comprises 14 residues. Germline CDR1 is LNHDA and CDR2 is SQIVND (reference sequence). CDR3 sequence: CASSRLAGVYEQYF. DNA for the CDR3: TGTGCCAGTAGTCGTCTAGCGGGAGTCTACGAGCAGTACTTC.

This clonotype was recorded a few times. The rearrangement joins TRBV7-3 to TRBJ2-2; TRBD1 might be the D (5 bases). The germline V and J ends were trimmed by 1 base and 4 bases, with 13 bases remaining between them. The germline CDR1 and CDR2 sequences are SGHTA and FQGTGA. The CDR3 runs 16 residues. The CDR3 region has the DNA TGTGCCAGCAGCTTAAATCCCGGACACTCCACCGGGGAGCTGTTTTTT. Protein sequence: CASSLNPGHSTGELFF.

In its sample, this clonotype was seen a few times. CDR3 sequence (DNA): TGCGCCAGCAGCCAGGAATCCTCGGGACTAGCGGGGGGGACTCTGTACTTC. This translates into CASSQESSGLAGGTLYF. This chain connects TRBV4-3 to TRBJ2-7; 16 nucleotides line up with TRBD2. The germline V gene has CDR1 LGHNA and CDR2 YSLEER. V trimming: 3 bases; J trimming: 12 bases; junction bases outside the gene matches: 14. This CDR3 contains 17 residues.

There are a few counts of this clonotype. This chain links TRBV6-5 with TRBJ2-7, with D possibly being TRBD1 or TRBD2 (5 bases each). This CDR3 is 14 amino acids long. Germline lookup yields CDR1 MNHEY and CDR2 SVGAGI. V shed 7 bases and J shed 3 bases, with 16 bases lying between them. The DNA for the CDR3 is TGTGCCAGCAAAAGGGACGGGAAAAACTACGAGCAGTACTTC. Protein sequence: CASKRDGKNYEQYF.

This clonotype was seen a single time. The CDR3 region is CASSLGARGTEAFF. CDR3 nucleotides: TGTGCCAGCAGCCTCGGAGCCAGGGGCACTGAAGCTTTCTTT. This rearrangement joins TRBV3-1 to TRBJ1-1; D is perhaps TRBD1 (6 bases). V lost 4 bases to trimming and J lost 4 bases, with 13 bases between them. Germline V gives CDR1 LGHDT, CDR2 YNNKEL (reference sequence). This CDR3 is 14 amino acids long. The entire variable domain, with the rest obtained from reference TRBV3-1 and TRBJ1-1, is as follows: DTAVSQTPKYLVTQMGNDKSIKCEQNLGHDTMYWYKQDSKKFLKIMFSYNNKELIINETVPNRFSPKSPDKAHLNLHINSLELGDSAVYFCASSLGARGTEAFFGQGTRLTVV.

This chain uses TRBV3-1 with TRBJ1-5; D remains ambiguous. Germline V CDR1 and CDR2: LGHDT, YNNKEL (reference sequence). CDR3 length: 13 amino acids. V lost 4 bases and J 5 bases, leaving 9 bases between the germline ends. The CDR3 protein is CASSPGPDQPQHF. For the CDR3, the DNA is TGTGCCAGCAGCCCCGGACCGGATCAGCCCCAGCATTTT.

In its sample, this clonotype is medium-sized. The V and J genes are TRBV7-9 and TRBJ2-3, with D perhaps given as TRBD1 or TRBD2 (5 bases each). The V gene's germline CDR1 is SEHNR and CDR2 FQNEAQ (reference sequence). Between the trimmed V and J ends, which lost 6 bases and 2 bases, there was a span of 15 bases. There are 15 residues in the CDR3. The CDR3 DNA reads TGTGCCAGCAGAAGGGACCCCCTCCACACAGATACGCAGTATTTT. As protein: CASRRDPLHTDTQYF.

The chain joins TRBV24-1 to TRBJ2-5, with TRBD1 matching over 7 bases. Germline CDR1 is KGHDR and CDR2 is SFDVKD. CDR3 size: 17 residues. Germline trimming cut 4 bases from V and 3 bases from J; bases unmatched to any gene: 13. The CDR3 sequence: CATSDRGPGQWEETQYF. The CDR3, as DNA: TGTGCCACCAGTGACCGTGGACCGGGACAGTGGGAAGAGACCCAGTACTTC.

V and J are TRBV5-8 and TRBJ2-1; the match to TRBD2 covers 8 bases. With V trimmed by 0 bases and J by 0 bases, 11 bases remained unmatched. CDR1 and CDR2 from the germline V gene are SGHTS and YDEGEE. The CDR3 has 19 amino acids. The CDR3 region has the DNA TGTGCCAGCAGCTTGGTGACCCCCGGGGGGGGCTTCTCCTACAATGAGCAGTTCTTC. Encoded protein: CASSLVTPGGGFSYNEQFF. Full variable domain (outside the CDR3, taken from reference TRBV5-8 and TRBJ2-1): EAGVTQSPTHLIKTRGQQATLRCSPISGHTSVYWYQQALGLGLQFLLWYDEGEERNRGNFPPRFSGRQFPNYSSELNVNALELEDSALYLCASSLVTPGGGFSYNEQFFGPGTRLTVL.

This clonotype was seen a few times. In DNA, the CDR3 is TGTGCCAGCAGTCTTGGGAATCCGGGACTAGCGGGGTCTGGGGGGACCCAGTACTTC. Translated, it gives CASSLGNPGLAGSGGTQYF. This rearrangement joins TRBV7-2 to TRBJ2-5; 13 bases map to TRBD2. CDR3 length: 19 amino acids. V lost 6 bases and J lost 7; bases outside the gene matches: 20. Germline V gene data show CDR1 as SGHTA and CDR2 as FQGNSA.

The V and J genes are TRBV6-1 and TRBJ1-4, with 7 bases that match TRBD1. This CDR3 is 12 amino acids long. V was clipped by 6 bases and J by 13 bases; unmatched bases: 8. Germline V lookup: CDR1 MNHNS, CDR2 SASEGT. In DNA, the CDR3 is TGTGCCAGCAGCCTTACAGGGGAGGTACTGTTTTTT. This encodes CASSLTGEVLFF.

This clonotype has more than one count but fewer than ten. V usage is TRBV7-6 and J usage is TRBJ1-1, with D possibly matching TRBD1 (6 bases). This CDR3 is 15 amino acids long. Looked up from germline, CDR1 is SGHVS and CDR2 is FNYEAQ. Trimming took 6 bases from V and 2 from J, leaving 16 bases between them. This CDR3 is CASSRTGTPNTEAFF. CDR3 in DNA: TGTGCCAGCAGTAGAACCGGGACACCTAACACTGAAGCTTTCTTT.

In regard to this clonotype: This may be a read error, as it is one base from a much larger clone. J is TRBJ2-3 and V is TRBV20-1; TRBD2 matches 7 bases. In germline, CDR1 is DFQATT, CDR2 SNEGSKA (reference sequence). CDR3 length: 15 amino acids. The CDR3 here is CRAPRTRRRADTQYF. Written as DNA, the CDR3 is TGCAGGGCCCCGAGGACTAGACGGAGGGCAGATACGCAGTATTTT.

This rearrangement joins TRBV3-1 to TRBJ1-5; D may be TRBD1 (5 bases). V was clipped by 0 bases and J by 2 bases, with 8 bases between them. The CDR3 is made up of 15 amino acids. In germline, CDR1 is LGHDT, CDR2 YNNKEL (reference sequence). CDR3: CASSQDPRGNQPQHF. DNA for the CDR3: TGTGCCAGCAGCCAAGATCCCAGGGGCAATCAGCCCCAGCATTTT.

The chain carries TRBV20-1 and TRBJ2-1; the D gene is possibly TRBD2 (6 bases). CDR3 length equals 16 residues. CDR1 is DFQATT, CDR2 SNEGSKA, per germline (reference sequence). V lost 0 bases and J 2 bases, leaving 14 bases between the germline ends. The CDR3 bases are TGCAGTGCTAGAGACCGGGACTCCGGCACCTACAATGAGCAGTTCTTC. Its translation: CSARDRDSGTYNEQFF.

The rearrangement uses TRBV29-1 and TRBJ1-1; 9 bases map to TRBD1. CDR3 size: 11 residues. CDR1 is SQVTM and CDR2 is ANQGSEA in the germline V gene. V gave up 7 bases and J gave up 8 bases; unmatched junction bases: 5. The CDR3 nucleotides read TGCAGCGCATACAGGGGGCAGGAAGCTTTCTTT. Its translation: CSAYRGQEAFF.

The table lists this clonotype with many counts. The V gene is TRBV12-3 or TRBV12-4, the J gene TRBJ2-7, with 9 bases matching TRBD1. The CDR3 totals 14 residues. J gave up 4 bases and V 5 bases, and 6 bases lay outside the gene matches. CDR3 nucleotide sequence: TGTGCCAGCAGTCCGGAGACAGGGGGGTACGAGCAGTACTTC. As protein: CASSPETGGYEQYF.

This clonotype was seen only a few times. CDR3 loop: CASSKVLAGVPYNEQFF. The CDR3 bases are TGTGCCAGCAGCAAAGTACTAGCGGGAGTGCCTTACAATGAGCAGTTCTTC. The chain is built from TRBV6-5 and TRBJ2-1; the match to TRBD2 covers 11 bases. Looked up from germline, CDR1 is MNHEY and CDR2 is SVGAGI. This CDR3 contains 17 residues. J gave up 4 bases and V 6 bases, and 11 bases lay outside the gene matches.

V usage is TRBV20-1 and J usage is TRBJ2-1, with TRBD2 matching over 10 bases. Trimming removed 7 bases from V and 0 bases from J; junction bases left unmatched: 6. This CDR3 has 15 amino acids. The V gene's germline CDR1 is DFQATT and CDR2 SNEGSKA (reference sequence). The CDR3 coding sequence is TGCAGTGTCCGGACTAGCGGTAGCTCCTACAATGAGCAGTTCTTC. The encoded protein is CSVRTSGSSYNEQFF.